The 21 T cell receptor beta chains presented below share a single source sample, sequenced in a study of technical replicates of blood from a handful of donors. The data were produced by immunoSEQ multiplex PCR, yet TCRdb's version contains in-frame clones alone and is incomplete. The sample holds about 56,000 clones, roughly 96% seen once. The material sequenced was PBMCs. These receptor sequences come from a human donor in good health. Some clones in this sample may be carry-over from other donors' samples.

This clone was recorded only once. The J gene is TRBJ2-7, the V gene TRBV6-5, with D perhaps matching TRBD1 (5 bases). The V and J ends lost 6 bases and 3 bases respectively, with 9 bases between them. Germline CDR1 and CDR2: MNHEY and SVGAGI. The CDR3 runs to 12 residues. The chain's CDR3 is CASRDTYYEQYF. As DNA, the CDR3 is TGTGCCAGCAGGGACACCTACTACGAGCAGTACTTC.

The V call is TRBV5-4, the J call TRBJ1-1; TRBD1 is a possible D gene (6 bases). V was clipped by 5 bases and J by 4 bases, with 12 bases between them. From germline, CDR1 is SGHNT and CDR2 YYREEE (reference sequence). The CDR3 consists of 13 residues. CDR3 DNA sequence: TGTGCCAGCAGTTCCCGAGGGGGCACTGAAGCTTTCTTT. Residues: CASSSRGGTEAFF. Supplemented by reference TRBV5-4 and TRBJ1-1, the full variable domain reads ETGVTQSPTHLIKTRGQQVTLRCSSQSGHNTVSWYQQALGQGPQFIFQYYREEENGRGNFPPRFSGLQFPNYSSELNVNALELDDSALYLCASSSRGGTEAFFGQGTRLTVV.

This clone is a singleton in its sample. The chain links TRBV30 to TRBJ2-1; maybe TRBD1 (5 bases). CDR1 and CDR2 (germline): GTSNPN, SVGIG (reference sequence). The CDR3 runs to 14 residues. V lost 4 bases, J lost 0 bases, and 10 bases lay in between. In DNA, the CDR3 is TGTGCCTGGACTAGGGGTCGCTCCTACAATGAGCAGTTCTTC. It specifies CAWTRGRSYNEQFF. Full variable domain (remainder filled in from reference TRBV30 and TRBJ2-1): SQTIHQWPATLVQPVGSPLSLECTVEGTSNPNLYWYRQAAGRGLQLLFYSVGIGQISSEVPQNLSASRPQDRQFILSSKKLLLSDSGFYLCAWTRGRSYNEQFFGPGTRLTVL.

The V and J genes are TRBV18 and TRBJ1-2; no firm D call. The ends were cut back, 3 bases at V and 6 bases at J, with 8 bases in the middle. Germline CDR1 and CDR2: KGHSH and LQKENI. The CDR3 has 12 amino acids. The chain's CDR3 is CASSPSVDGYTF. CDR3 sequence (DNA): TGTGCCAGCTCACCTTCGGTTGATGGCTACACCTTC.

The V gene is TRBV27, the J gene TRBJ2-7, with D possibly TRBD1 on 5 matching bases. The CDR3 length is 13 residues. Germline CDR1 MNHEY, CDR2 SMNVEV (reference sequence). Trimming left V 8 bases short and J 0 bases short, with 11 bases between. The CDR3: CASGRQSSYEQYF. The DNA of the CDR3 is TGTGCCAGCGGCCGACAGAGCTCCTACGAGCAGTACTTC.

The rearrangement joins TRBV6-6 to TRBJ2-7; 12 nucleotides match TRBD2. V gave up 6 bases and J gave up 5 bases; unmatched junction bases: 8. Looked up from germline, CDR1 is MNHNY and CDR2 is SVGAGI (reference sequence). The CDR3 spans 15 residues. This CDR3 reads CASRPGLAGLDEQYF. CDR3 bases: TGTGCCAGCAGGCCCGGACTAGCGGGACTCGACGAGCAGTACTTC.

The V gene is TRBV7-2, the J gene TRBJ1-5; maybe TRBD1 (6 bases). The CDR3 spans 15 residues. V was pared by 1 base and J by 6 bases, with 13 bases between. Germline values: CDR1 SGHTA, CDR2 FQGNSA. The CDR3, as DNA: TGTGCCAGCAGCTTAGATGCTGGGGGCGGTCAGCCCCAGCATTTT. It codes for CASSLDAGGGQPQHF. Filled out from reference TRBV7-2 and TRBJ1-5, the complete variable domain reads GAGVSQSPSNKVTEKGKDVELRCDPISGHTALYWYRQSLGQGLEFLIYFQGNSAPDKSGLPSDRFSAERTGGSVSTLTIQRTQQEDSAVYLCASSLDAGGGQPQHFGDGTRLSIL.

This clone has more than one count but fewer than ten. The rearrangement joins TRBV5-6 to TRBJ1-2; D remains unclear. V was clipped by 4 bases and J by 1 base, with 11 bases between them. This CDR3 comprises 14 residues. Germline lookup yields CDR1 SGHDT and CDR2 YYEEEE. CDR3 loop: CASSLEALNYGYTF. In DNA form, the CDR3 reads TGTGCCAGCAGCCTGGAAGCTCTTAACTATGGCTACACCTTC.

V and J are TRBV5-1 and TRBJ1-2, with TRBD1 identical over 8 bases. The length of the CDR3 is 15 residues. With V trimmed by 4 bases and J by 0 bases, 5 bases remained unmatched. The V gene's germline CDR1 is SGHRS and CDR2 YFSETQ. The CDR3 sequence is CASSRGQGANYGYTF. The CDR3 DNA is TGCGCCAGCAGCCGTGGACAGGGCGCTAACTATGGCTACACCTTC.

This CDR3 is CASSSVDREEQPQHF. The CDR3 DNA reads as TGTGCCAGCAGCTCCGTCGACAGGGAAGAACAGCCCCAGCATTTT. V gene TRBV21-1 combines with J gene TRBJ1-5; the table calls TRBD1, which could not be checked here. TRBV21-1 is a pseudogene. This CDR3 has 15 residues.

The J gene is TRBJ2-5, the V gene TRBV7-8, with 10 bases matching TRBD1. J was trimmed by 2 bases and V by 5 bases; bases with no gene match: 8. The CDR3 has 16 amino acids. Looked up from germline, CDR1 is SGHVS and CDR2 is FQNEAQ. The CDR3 DNA follows: TGTGCCAGCAGCCCGCGGACAGGGGGGCTTCAAGAGACCCAGTACTTC. Translation gives CASSPRTGGLQETQYF.

The rearrangement uses TRBV19 and TRBJ2-7, with a tentative D call TRBD2 (5 bases). Deletions cut 4 bases from V and 6 bases from J, with 16 bases between. From germline, CDR1 is LNHDA and CDR2 SQIVND (reference sequence). This CDR3 is 14 amino acids long. DNA of the CDR3: TGTGCCAGTAGTAAGCGGCAGACCAGTACCGAGCAGTACTTC. This translates into CASSKRQTSTEQYF.

The chain is built from TRBV7-3 and TRBJ2-2; 14 bases align to TRBD2. Germline V gene lookup returns CDR1 SGHTA and CDR2 FQGTGA. This CDR3 has 19 amino acids. V shed 1 base and J 5 bases; nucleotides not matched to a gene: 9. The CDR3 region is CASSLRGGLAGVGTGELFF. CDR3 sequence (DNA): TGTGCCAGCAGCTTAAGAGGGGGACTAGCGGGAGTTGGGACCGGGGAGCTGTTTTTT.

V gene TRBV5-4 combines with J gene TRBJ2-5; 11 bases fit TRBD2. V gave up 0 bases and J gave up 7 bases; unmatched junction bases: 17. Per the germline V gene, CDR1 is SGHNT and CDR2 is YYREEE (reference sequence). The CDR3 consists of 19 residues. CDR3: CASSLGNPLSGGAGRTQYF. CDR3 nucleotide sequence: TGTGCCAGCAGCTTGGGCAACCCCCTTAGCGGGGGGGCCGGGCGGACCCAGTACTTC.

The chain combines TRBV4-1 with TRBJ2-7; 8 nucleotides agree with TRBD1. From germline, CDR1 is MGHRA and CDR2 YSYEKL. The CDR3 is 15 amino acids. Germline trimming cut 1 base from V and 6 bases from J; bases unmatched to any gene: 8. Here the CDR3 DNA reads TGCGCCAGCAGCCAAGTCGGCAGGGGGCTGCCCGAGCAGTACTTC. Its translation: CASSQVGRGLPEQYF.

The CDR3 coding sequence is TGCAGCGTTATCCAGGGGATGGGTGAGCAGTTCTTC. It specifies CSVIQGMGEQFF. The chain carries TRBV29-1 and TRBJ2-1; D may be TRBD1 (6 bases). This CDR3 is 12 amino acids long. Trimming took 5 bases from V and 9 from J, leaving 14 bases between them. The germline gives CDR1 SQVTM, CDR2 ANQGSEA.

The J gene is TRBJ2-7, the V gene TRBV6-6; 7 bases match TRBD1. Germline loops: CDR1 MNHNY, CDR2 SVGAGI (reference sequence). Losses at the gene ends were 2 bases for V and 10 bases for J; bases not matched to a gene: 2. CDR3 size: 11 residues. For the CDR3, the DNA is TGTGCCAGCAGTTACCGGGACAGCCAGTACTTC. Translation: CASSYRDSQYF.

The gene calls are TRBV4-3 and TRBJ2-1; TRBD2 aligns across 7 bases. The germline CDR1 and CDR2 sequences are LGHNA and YSLEER. The J segment lost 0 bases and the V segment lost 0 bases, leaving 5 bases of the junction unmatched. The CDR3 totals 17 residues. The CDR3 sequence is CASSQDLASGSYNEQFF. The CDR3 DNA follows: TGCGCCAGCAGCCAAGATTTGGCTAGCGGCTCCTACAATGAGCAGTTCTTC.

In this sample, this clone turned up once. The chain uses TRBV5-1 and TRBJ2-2; 9 positions match TRBD1. V shed 3 bases and J 1 base; nucleotides not matched to a gene: 4. CDR3 size: 16 residues. Germline CDR1 SGHRS, CDR2 YFSETQ. The CDR3 spells CASSYTGGGNTGELFF. The CDR3 coding sequence is TGCGCCAGCAGCTACACAGGGGGCGGGAACACCGGGGAGCTGTTTTTT.

V gene TRBV29-1 combines with J gene TRBJ1-6; D gene uncertain. The CDR3 is made up of 16 amino acids. The germline CDR1 and CDR2 sequences are SQVTM and ANQGSEA. V was shortened by 2 bases and J by 2 bases, with 13 bases between the two germline ends. Here the CDR3 reads CSVESPPETYNSPLHF. Here the CDR3 DNA reads TGCAGCGTTGAAAGCCCCCCGGAGACCTATAATTCACCCCTCCACTTT.

V is TRBV6-1 and J is TRBJ2-1; D not certain. V shed 7 bases and J shed 2 bases, with 3 bases lying between them. Germline V gene sequence: CDR1 MNHNS, CDR2 SASEGT. The CDR3 has 11 residues. CDR3 sequence (DNA): TGTGCCAGCACAGCCTACAATGAGCAGTTCTTC. Translation: CASTAYNEQFF.